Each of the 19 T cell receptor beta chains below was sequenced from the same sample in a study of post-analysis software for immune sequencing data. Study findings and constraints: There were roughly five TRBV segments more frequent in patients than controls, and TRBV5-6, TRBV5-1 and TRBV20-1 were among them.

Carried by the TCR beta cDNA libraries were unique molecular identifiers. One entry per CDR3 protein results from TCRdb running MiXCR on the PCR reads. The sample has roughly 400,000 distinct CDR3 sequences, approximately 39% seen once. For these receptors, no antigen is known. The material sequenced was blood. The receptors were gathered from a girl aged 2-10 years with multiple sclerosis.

The CDR3 reads CARVLADTQYF. The CDR3 DNA reads as TGTGCCAGAGTGTTAGCAGATACGCAGTATTTT. This sequence joins TRBV12-3 or TRBV12-4 and TRBJ2-3; D is uncertain. The CDR3 totals 11 residues. V shed 9 bases and J shed 4 bases, with 8 bases lying between them.

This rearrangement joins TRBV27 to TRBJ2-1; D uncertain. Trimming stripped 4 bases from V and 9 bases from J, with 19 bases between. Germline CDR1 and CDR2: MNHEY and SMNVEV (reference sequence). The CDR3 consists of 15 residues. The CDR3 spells CASSYKNDEPTEQFF. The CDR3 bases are TGTGCCAGCAGTTATAAAAATGACGAGCCCACTGAGCAGTTCTTC.

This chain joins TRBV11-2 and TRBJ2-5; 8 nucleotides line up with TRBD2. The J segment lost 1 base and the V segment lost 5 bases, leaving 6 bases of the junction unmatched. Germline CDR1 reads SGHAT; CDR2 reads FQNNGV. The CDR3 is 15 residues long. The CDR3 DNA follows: TGTGCCAGCAGCCTACTAGCGGCAATCCAAGAGACCCAGTACTTC. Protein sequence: CASSLLAAIQETQYF. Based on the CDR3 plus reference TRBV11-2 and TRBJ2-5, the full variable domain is EAGVAQSPRYKIIEKRQSVAFWCNPISGHATLYWYQQILGQGPKLLIQFQNNGVVDDSQLPKDRFSAERLKGVDSTLKIQPAKLEDSAVYLCASSLLAAIQETQYFGPGTRLLVL.

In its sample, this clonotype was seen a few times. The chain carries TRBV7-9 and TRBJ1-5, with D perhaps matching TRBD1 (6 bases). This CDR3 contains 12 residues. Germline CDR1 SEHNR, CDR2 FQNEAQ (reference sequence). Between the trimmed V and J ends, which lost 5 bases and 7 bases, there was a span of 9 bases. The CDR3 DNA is TGTGCCAGCAGCGCGGACAGACAGCCCCAGCATTTT. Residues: CASSADRQPQHF.

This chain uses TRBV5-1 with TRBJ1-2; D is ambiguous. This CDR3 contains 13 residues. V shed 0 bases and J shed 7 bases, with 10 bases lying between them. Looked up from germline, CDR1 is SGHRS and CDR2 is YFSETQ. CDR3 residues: CASSLVSGVGYTF. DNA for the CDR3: TGCGCCAGCAGCTTGGTTTCTGGGGTTGGCTACACCTTC.

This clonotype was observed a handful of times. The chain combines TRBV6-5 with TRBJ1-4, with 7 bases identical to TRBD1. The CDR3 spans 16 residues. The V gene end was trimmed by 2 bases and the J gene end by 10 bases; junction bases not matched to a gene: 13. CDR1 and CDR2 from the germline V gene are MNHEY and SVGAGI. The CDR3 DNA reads TGTGCCAGCAGTTACACACTTACAGGGGCTTATGTAAAACTGTTTTTT. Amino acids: CASSYTLTGAYVKLFF.

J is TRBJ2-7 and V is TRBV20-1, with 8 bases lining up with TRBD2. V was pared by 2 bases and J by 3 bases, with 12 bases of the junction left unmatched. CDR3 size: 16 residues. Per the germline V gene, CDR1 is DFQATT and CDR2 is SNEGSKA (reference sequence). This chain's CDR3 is CSARPIGGGRIYEQYF. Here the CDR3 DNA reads TGCAGTGCTAGACCAATCGGGGGGGGACGGATCTACGAGCAGTACTTC.

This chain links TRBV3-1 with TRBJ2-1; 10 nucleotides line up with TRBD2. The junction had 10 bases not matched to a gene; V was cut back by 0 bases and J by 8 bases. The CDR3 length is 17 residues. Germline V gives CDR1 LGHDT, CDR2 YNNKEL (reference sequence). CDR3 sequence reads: CASSQDPSGSLGYEQFF. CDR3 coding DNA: TGTGCCAGCAGCCAAGATCCTAGCGGGAGTCTCGGATATGAGCAGTTCTTC.

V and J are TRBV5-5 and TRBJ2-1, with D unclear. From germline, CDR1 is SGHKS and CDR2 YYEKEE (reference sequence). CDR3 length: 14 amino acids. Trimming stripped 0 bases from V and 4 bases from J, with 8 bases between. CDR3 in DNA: TGTGCCAGCAGCTTGGCTGGGTTTTACAATGAGCAGTTCTTC. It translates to CASSLAGFYNEQFF.

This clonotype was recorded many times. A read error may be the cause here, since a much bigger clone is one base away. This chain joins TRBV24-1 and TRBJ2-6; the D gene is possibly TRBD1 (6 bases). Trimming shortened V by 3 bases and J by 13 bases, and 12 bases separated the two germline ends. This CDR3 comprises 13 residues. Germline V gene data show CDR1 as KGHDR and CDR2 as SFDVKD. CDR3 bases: TGTGCCACCAGTGATAGGGGGTGGGAGGTCCTGACTTTC. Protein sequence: CATSDRGWEVLTF.

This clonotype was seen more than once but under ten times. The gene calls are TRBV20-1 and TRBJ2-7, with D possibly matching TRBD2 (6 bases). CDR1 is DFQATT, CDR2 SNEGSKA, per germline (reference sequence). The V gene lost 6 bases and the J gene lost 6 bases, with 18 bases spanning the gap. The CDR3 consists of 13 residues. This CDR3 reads CSAPGVNLGEQYF. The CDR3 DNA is TGCAGTGCCCCGGGAGTGAACCTTGGCGAGCAGTACTTC.

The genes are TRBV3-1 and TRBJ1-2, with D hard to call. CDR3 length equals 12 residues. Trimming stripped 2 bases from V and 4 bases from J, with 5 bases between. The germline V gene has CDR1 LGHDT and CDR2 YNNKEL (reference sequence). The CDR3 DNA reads TGTGCCAGCAGCCAATGGGCCTATGGCTACACCTTC. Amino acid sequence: CASSQWAYGYTF.

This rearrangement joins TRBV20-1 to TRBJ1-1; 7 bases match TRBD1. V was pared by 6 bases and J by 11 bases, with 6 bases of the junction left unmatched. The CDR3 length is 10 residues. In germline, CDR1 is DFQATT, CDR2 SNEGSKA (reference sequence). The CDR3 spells CSARRGSAFF. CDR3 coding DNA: TGCAGTGCACGCAGGGGGAGTGCTTTCTTT.

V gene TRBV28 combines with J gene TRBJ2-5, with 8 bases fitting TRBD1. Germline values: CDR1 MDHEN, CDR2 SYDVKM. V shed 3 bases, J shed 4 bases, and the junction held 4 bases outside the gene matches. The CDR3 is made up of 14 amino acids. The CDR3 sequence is CASSLQGASETQYF. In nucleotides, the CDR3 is TGTGCCAGCAGTTTGCAGGGGGCATCAGAGACCCAGTACTTC. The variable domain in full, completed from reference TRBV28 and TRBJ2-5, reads DVKVTQSSRYLVKRTGEKVFLECVQDMDHENMFWYRQDPGLGLRLIYFSYDVKMKEKGDIPEGYSVSREKKERFSLILESASTNQTSMYLCASSLQGASETQYFGPGTRLLVL.

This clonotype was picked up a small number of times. Here the CDR3 reads CASSSGTVGETQYF. The CDR3 region has the DNA TGCGCCAGCAGCTCAGGGACAGTGGGGGAGACCCAGTACTTC. The gene calls are TRBV5-1 and TRBJ2-7, with 7 bases identical to TRBD1. The end of the DNA fits TRBJ2-5 better, so the J call may be wrong. Germline CDR1 and CDR2: SGHRS and YFSETQ. The CDR3 length is 14 residues.

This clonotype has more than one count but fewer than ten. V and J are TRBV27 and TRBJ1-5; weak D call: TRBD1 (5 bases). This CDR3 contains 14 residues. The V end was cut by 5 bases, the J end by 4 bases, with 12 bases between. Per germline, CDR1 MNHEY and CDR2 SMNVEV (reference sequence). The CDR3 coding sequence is TGTGCCAGCAGTCCCCCAGGGTGGAATCAGCCCCAGCATTTT. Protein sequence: CASSPPGWNQPQHF.

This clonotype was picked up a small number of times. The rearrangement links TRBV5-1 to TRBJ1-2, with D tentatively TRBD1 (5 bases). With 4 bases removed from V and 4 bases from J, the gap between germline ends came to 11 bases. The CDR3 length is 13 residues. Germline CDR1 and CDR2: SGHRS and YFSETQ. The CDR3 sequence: CASSADSFYGYTF. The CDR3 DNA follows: TGCGCCAGCAGCGCAGACAGCTTCTATGGCTACACCTTC. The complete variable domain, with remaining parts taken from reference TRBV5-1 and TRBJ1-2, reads KAGVTQTPRYLIKTRGQQVTLSCSPISGHRSVSWYQQTPGQGLQFLFEYFSETQRNKGNFPGRFSGRQFSNSRSEMNVSTLELGDSALYLCASSADSFYGYTFGSGTRLTVV.

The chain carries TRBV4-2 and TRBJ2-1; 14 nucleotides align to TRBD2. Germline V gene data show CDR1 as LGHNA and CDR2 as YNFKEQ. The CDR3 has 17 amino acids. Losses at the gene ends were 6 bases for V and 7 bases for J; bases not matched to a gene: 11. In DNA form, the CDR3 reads TGTGCCAGCAGGGGACTAGCGGGAGACGTGGTAAAAAATGAGCAGTTCTTC. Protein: CASRGLAGDVVKNEQFF.

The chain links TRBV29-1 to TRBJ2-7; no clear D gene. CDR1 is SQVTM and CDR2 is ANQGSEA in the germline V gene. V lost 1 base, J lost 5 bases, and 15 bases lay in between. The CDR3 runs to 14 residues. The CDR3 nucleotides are TGCAGCGTTGAAGTAGGTGGGGTAACGAACGAGCAGTACTTC. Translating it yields CSVEVGGVTNEQYF.